Given below is one T cell receptor (beta chain) in context. Its cognate antigen has yet to be identified. No much larger clone exists at a distance of one base, and base qualities are not known. The High Capacity cDNA Reverse Transcription Kit was used to reverse transcribe all of the isolated RNA, meaning that expressed TCRB transcripts were what got sequenced. Deep immunoSEQ sequencing was applied to naive, central memory and regulatory T cell samples, giving an average of about 3.7 million total reads per sample. After sorted cells were lysed in RLT buffer, RNA was extracted with DNase-treated RNeasy Micro or Mini kits, with the choice depending on cell number. Each cell subset was processed on its own to prevent cross-contamination, while patient and healthy donor samples were processed together. The immunoSEQ multiplex PCR was used to amplify TCRB sequences from cDNA, generating 87-bp fragments that spanned the CDR3 region. Amplicons were sequenced on the Illumina HiSeq platform. From the authors' description of their analysis: Synthetic template baselines were used to correct PCR bias computationally, reads within Hamming distance 2 were collapsed together, and singletons that could not be merged were discarded. Reads were aligned to IMGT to assign V, D and J genes, CDR3 length, and insertions or deletions at six rearrangement sites. Within each subset, clonotype counts were normalized to sorted cell number, and only after that were true diversity and Gini coefficients computed with the tcR R package. The overlap coefficient, calculated on TCRB nucleotide sequences, was used to quantify repertoire sharing. Out-of-frame TCRB sequences from naive cells were analyzed to stand in for the pre-selection repertoire. The table comes from immuneACCESS by way of TCRdb, which keeps in-frame sequences with V and J called. Part of the clones is missing from these tables; in studies checked, under half for an unresolved V gene and the rest for unknown reasons. V and J calls plus clone size are reproduced from that table; the DNA served to infer D and trimming. This sample has approximately 600,000 clones in its table, and 9.5% to 15% of those were observed once. The ten largest clones capture more than 0.1% of the sample.

The germline V gene (reference sequence) yields SEHNR for CDR1 and FQNEAQ for CDR2. Trimmed from V: 6 bases; trimmed from J: 8 bases; junction bases lacking a gene match: 7. The CDR3 goes from the cysteine to the phenylalanine over 15 residues. Just the 45-base CDR3 DNA is kept, in frame starting at base 1. This sample was included in a study of beta chain features in type 1 diabetes listed by TCRdb under 2018. With regard to the full study: Patients and healthy donors did not differ in mean age, gender distribution, total cell number or subset yield. Across all samples, fewer than 130 million sorted cells were examined, and cell number per subset correlated strongly with RNA yield. The study compared TCRB repertoires of sorted circulating CD4+ T cell subsets between recently diagnosed type 1 diabetes patients and matched healthy donors. Naive and central memory subsets were obtained from all 28 donors, but regulatory and stem cell-like memory subsets were isolated from only 8 patients and roughly 8 healthy donors. What the authors observed across the whole study: Because the HLA sub-analyses included only small numbers of individuals, any influence of HLA type on TCRB rearrangement was left unresolved. Naive, central memory and regulatory TCRB repertoires appeared to be more alike among patients than among healthy donors. Shorter templates might be favored by PCR, yet because patient and control samples were amplified and corrected together, any such skew would affect both groups equally. Patients with type 1 diabetes made fewer insertions and deleted more nucleotides at VDJ recombination sites, implying thymic rearrangement abnormalities. Because cDNA rather than genomic DNA was sequenced, highly expressing activated cells could have been over-represented, although no difference in activation and CD3 levels was found between groups. A moderate but significant shortening of TCRB CDR3 length was observed in type 1 diabetes patients in all four CD4+ subsets.

A single peripheral blood draw of about 116 mL on average was collected from each donor into heparinised tubes. Using a panel that included CD45RO, CCR7, CD25, CD127, CD95 and CD27, naive, central memory, regulatory and stem cell-like memory CD4+ T cells were sorted on a BD FACSAria II. A purity above 95% was achieved for all sorted populations. Right away, PBMCs were isolated by Lymphoprep density gradient centrifugation and were stained directly, with no culture step. To minimize batch effects, samples were stained and sorted in pairs, one healthy donor with one patient per experiment. This receptor was taken from a man aged 30 to 39 with type 1 diabetes. The sequencing input was naive CD4+ T cells from blood. Reading the label with the study, this specimen's cell subset or site is: true naive CD4+ T cells. Recombination joined TRBV7-9 with TRBJ1-4; 12 of the junction bases match TRBD1. Here is the DNA: TGTGCCAGCAGTTATGGGACAGGGGGCGGAGAAAAACTGTTTTTT. Its product reads: CASSYGTGGGEKLFF.